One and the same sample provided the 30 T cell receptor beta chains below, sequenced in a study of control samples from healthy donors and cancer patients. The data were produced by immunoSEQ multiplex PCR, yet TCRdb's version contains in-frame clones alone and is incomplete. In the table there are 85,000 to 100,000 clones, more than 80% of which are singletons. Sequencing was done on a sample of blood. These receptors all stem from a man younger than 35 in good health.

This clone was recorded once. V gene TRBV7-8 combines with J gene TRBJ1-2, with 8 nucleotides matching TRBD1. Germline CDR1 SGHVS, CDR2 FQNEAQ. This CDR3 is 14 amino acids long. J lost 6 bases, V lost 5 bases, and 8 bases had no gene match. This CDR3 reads CASSIGQGWNGYTF. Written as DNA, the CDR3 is TGTGCCAGCAGCATTGGACAGGGATGGAATGGCTACACCTTC.

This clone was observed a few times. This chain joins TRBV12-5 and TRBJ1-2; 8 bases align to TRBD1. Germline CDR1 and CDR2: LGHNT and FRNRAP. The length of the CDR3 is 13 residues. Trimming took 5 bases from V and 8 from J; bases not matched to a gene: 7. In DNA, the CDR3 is TGTGCTAGTGGTCACGGACAGGGAGAGGGCTACACCTTC. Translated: CASGHGQGEGYTF. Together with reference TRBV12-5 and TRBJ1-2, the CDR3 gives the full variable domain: DARVTQTPRHKVTEMGQEVTMRCQPILGHNTVFWYRQTMMQGLELLAYFRNRAPLDDSGMPKDRFSAEMPDATLATLKIQPSEPRDSAVYFCASGHGQGEGYTFGSGTRLTVV.

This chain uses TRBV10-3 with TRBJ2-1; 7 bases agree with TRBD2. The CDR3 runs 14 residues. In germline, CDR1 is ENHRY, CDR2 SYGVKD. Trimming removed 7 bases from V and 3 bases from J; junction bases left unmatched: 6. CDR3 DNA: TGTGCCATCATGGCCAGCGGGGACTACAATGAGCAGTTCTTC. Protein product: CAIMASGDYNEQFF.

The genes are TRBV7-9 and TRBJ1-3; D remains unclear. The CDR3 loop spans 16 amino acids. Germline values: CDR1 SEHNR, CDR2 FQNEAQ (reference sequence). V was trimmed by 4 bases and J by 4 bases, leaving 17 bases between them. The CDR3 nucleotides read TGTGCCAGCAGCTCCCTATCAAGCGCGGGCGGAAACACCATATATTTT. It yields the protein CASSSLSSAGGNTIYF.

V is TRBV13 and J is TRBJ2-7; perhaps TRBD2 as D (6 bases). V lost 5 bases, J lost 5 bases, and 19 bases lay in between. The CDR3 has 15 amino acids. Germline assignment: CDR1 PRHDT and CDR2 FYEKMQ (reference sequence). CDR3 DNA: TGTGCCAGCAGCGGACGGGCAGCGGCTAGCGACGAGCAGTACTTC. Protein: CASSGRAAASDEQYF.

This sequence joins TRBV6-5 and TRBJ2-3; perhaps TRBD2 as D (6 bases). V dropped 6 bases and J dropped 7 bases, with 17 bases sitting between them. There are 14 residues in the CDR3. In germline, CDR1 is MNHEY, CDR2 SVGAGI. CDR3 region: CASSVGLSFHTQYF. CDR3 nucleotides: TGTGCCAGCAGCGTGGGACTGTCTTTCCATACGCAGTATTTT.

The CDR3 loop reads CASSVDAGTGTYEQYF. CDR3 nucleotides: TGTGCCAGCAGCGTGGATGCGGGGACGGGAACCTACGAGCAGTACTTC. The chain couples TRBV9 to TRBJ2-7; weak D call: TRBD2 (6 bases). Germline V gene lookup returns CDR1 SGDLS and CDR2 YYNGEE. Between the trimmed V and J ends, which lost 2 bases and 2 bases, there was a span of 17 bases. This CDR3 has 16 residues.

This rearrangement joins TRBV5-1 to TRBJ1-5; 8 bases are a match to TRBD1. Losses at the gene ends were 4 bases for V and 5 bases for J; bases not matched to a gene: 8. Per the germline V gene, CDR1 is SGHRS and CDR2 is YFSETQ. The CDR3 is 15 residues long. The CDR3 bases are TGCGCCAGCAGCCTCGAGACAGGGGCGGATCAGCCCCAGCATTTT. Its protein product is CASSLETGADQPQHF.

The chain's CDR3 is CASSLGYRADTQYF. CDR3 DNA sequence: TGTGCCAGCAGCTTGGGGTACAGGGCAGATACGCAGTATTTT. V usage is TRBV5-5 and J usage is TRBJ2-3; the D gene is possibly TRBD1 (6 bases). The germline gives CDR1 SGHKS, CDR2 YYEKEE (reference sequence). The CDR3 extends over 14 amino acids. Trimming removed 0 bases from V and 4 bases from J, with 9 bases in between. The variable domain in full, with the rest retrieved from reference TRBV5-5 and TRBJ2-3, is DAGVTQSPTHLIKTRGQQVTLRCSPISGHKSVSWYQQVLGQGPQFIFQYYEKEERGRGNFPDRFSARQFPNYSSELNVNALLLGDSALYLCASSLGYRADTQYFGPGTRLTVL.

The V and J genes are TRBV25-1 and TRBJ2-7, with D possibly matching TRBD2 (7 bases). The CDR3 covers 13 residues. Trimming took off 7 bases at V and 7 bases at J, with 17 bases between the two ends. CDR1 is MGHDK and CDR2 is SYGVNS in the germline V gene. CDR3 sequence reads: CASTQGQLAEQYF. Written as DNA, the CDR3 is TGTGCCAGCACTCAGGGACAACTAGCGGAGCAGTACTTC.

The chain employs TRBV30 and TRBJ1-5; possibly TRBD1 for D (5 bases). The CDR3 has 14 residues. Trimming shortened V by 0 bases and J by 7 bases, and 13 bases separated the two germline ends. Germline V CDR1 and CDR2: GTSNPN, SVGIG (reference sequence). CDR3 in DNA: TGTGCCTGGAGTGTGGGGCAGTTTGGGCAGCCCCAGCATTTT. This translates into CAWSVGQFGQPQHF.

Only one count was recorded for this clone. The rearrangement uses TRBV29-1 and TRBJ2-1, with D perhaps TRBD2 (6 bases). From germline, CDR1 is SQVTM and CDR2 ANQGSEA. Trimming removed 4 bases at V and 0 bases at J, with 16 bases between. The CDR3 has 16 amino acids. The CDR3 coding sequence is TGCAGCGTTGGAATCTCGGCGGGACTCTCCTACAATGAGCAGTTCTTC. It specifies CSVGISAGLSYNEQFF.

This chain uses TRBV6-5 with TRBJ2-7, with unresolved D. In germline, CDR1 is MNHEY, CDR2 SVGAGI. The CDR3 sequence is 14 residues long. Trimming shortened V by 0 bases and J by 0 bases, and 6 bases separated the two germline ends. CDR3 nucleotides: TGTGCCAGCAGTTACTCTAGACTCTCCTACGAGCAGTACTTC. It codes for CASSYSRLSYEQYF.

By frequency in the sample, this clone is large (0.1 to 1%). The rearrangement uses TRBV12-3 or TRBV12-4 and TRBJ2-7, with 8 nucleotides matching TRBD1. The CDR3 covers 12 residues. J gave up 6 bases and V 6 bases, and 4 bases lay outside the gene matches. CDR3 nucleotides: TGTGCCAGCAGCTTACAGGGGGGCGAGCAGTACTTC. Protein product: CASSLQGGEQYF.

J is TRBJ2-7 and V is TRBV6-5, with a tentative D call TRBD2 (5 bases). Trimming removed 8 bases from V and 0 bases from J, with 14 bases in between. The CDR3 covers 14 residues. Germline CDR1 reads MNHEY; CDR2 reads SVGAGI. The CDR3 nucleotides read TGTGCCAGCCTCGATCAAGAGGGCTCCTACGAGCAGTACTTC. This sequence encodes CASLDQEGSYEQYF.

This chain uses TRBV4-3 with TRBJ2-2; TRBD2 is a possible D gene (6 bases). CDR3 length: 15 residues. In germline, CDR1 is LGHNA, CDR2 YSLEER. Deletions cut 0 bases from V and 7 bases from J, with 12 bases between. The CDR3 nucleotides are TGCGCCAGCAGCCAAGATCTCGGAGGGTACGGGGAGCTGTTTTTT. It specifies CASSQDLGGYGELFF.

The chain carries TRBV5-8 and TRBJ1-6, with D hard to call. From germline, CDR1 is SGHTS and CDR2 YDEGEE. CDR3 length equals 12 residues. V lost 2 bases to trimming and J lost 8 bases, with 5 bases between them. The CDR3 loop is CASSFVDSPLHF. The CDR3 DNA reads TGTGCCAGCAGCTTCGTGGATTCACCCCTCCACTTT.

Here the CDR3 DNA reads TGTGCCAGCAGCCAAGATTCCGGGAACACTGAAGCTTTCTTT. This encodes CASSQDSGNTEAFF. The chain has TRBV4-2 and TRBJ1-1, with unresolved D. Per the germline V gene, CDR1 is LGHNA and CDR2 is YNFKEQ. V was cut by 0 bases and J by 1 base, with 6 bases left in between. This CDR3 region has 14 residues.

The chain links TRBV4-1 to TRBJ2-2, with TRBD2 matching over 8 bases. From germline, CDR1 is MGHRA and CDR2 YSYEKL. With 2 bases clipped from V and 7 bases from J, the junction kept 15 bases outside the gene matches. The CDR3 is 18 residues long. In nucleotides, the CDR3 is TGCGCCAGCAGCCAATATTTGGCGGGAGGTACCTTGGGCGGGGAGCTGTTTTTT. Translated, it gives CASSQYLAGGTLGGELFF.

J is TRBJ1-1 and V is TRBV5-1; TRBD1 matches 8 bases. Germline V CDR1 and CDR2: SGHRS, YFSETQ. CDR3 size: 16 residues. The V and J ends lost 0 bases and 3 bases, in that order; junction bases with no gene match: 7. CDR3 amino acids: CASSLASTGGYTEAFF. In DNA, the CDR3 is TGCGCCAGCAGCTTGGCGAGTACAGGGGGGTACACTGAAGCTTTCTTT.

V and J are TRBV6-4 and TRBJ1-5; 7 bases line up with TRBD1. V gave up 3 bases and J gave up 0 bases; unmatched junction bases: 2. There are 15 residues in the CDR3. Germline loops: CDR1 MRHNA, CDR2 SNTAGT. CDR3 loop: CASSETGDSNQPQHF. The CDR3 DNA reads TGTGCCAGCAGTGAAACAGGGGATAGCAATCAGCCCCAGCATTTT.

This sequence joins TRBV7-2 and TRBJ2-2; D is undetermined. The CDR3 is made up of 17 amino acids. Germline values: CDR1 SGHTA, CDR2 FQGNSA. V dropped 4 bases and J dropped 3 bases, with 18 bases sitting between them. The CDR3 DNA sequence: TGTGCCAGCAGCTCTGAGGCCGGGCGCATAGACACCGGGGAGCTGTTTTTT. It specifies CASSSEAGRIDTGELFF.

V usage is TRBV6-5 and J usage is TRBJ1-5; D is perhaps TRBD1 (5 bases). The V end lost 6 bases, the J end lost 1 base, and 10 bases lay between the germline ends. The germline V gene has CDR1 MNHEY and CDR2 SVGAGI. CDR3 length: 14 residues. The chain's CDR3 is CASSPDSSNQPQHF. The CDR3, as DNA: TGTGCCAGCAGCCCCGACAGCAGCAATCAGCCCCAGCATTTT.

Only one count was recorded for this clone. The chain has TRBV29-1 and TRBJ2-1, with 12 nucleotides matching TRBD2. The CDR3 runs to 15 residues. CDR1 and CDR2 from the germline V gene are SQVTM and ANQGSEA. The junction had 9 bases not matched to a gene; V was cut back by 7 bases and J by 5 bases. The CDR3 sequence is CSARVTSGRNNEQFF. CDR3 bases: TGCAGCGCCCGAGTGACTAGCGGGAGAAACAATGAGCAGTTCTTC.

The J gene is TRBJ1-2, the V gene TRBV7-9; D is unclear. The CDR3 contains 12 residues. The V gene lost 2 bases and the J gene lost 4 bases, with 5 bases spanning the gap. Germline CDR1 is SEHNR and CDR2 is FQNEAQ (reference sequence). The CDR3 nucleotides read TGTGCCAGCAGCTTAACCGGCTATGGCTACACCTTC. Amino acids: CASSLTGYGYTF.

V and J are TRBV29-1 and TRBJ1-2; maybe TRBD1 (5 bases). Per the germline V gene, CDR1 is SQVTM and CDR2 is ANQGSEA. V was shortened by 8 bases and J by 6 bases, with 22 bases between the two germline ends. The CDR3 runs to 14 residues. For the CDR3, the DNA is TGCAGCATAAACGTCAGGGCCCCAATGGATGGCTACACCTTC. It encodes CSINVRAPMDGYTF.

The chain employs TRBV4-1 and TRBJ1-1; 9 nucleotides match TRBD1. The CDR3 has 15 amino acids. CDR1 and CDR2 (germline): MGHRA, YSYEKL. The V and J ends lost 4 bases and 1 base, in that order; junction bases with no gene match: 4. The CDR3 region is CASSRTGEWNTEAFF. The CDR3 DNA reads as TGCGCCAGCAGCCGGACAGGGGAATGGAACACTGAAGCTTTCTTT.

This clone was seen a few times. This chain's CDR3 is CASSHHGEKLFF. In DNA form, the CDR3 reads TGTGCCAGCAGCCATCACGGAGAAAAACTGTTTTTT. This chain connects TRBV3-1 (or the pseudogene TRBV3-2) to TRBJ1-4; unclear D gene. CDR1 is LGHDT and CDR2 is YNNKEL in the germline V gene (reference sequence). V shed 3 bases and J shed 8 bases, with 7 bases lying between them. This CDR3 spans 12 amino acids.

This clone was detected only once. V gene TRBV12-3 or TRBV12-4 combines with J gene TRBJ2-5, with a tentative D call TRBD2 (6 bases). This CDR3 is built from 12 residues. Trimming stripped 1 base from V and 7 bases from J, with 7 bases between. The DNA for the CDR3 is TGTGCCAGCAGTTTAGTGGGGGGGACCCAGTACTTC. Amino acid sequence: CASSLVGGTQYF.

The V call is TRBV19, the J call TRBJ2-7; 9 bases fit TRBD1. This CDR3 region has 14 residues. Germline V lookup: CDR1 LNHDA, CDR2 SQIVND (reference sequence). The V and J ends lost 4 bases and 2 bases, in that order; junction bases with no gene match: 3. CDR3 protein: CASSRTGVTYEQYF. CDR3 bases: TGTGCCAGTAGTAGGACAGGGGTGACCTACGAGCAGTACTTC.